The 28 T cell receptor beta chains reported below all come from one sample, sequenced in a study of T cell responses to AZD1222 COVID-19 vaccine. Data came from immunoSEQ multiplex PCR; TCRdb stores just in-frame clones and leaves some out. The repertoire includes 110,000 to 150,000 clones, 75% to 90% of them detected once, and around 1.5% sits in the top ten. The sequencing used peripheral blood, collected on day 0 of AZD1222 vaccination. These receptors were obtained from an adult in good health.

The J gene is TRBJ2-3, the V gene TRBV4-1; no definite D call. V was shortened by 1 base and J by 4 bases, with 12 bases between the two germline ends. The CDR3 has 15 residues. Germline values: CDR1 MGHRA, CDR2 YSYEKL. In DNA form, the CDR3 reads TGCGCCAGCAGCCAAGGTGAAGGCAGCGCAGATACGCAGTATTTT. It specifies CASSQGEGSADTQYF.

The rearrangement joins TRBV27 to TRBJ1-6, with D possibly matching TRBD1 (5 bases). V shed 5 bases and J shed 1 base, with 9 bases lying between them. The CDR3 loop spans 15 amino acids. Germline V CDR1 and CDR2: MNHEY, SMNVEV (reference sequence). The DNA of the CDR3 is TGTGCCAGCAGTAGGGGACGTTCCTATAATTCACCCCTCCACTTT. Amino acid sequence: CASSRGRSYNSPLHF.

The chain is built from TRBV5-1 and TRBJ1-1; D unclear. CDR1 SGHRS and CDR2 YFSETQ come from the germline V gene. V lost 0 bases and J lost 8, with 11 bases in between. CDR3 length: 13 amino acids. The CDR3 protein is CASSLVGQMEAFF. CDR3 DNA sequence: TGCGCCAGCAGCTTGGTAGGGCAGATGGAAGCTTTCTTT.

This clone was seen only once. This chain connects TRBV10-3 to TRBJ2-5; the match to TRBD2 covers 8 bases. Per germline, CDR1 ENHRY and CDR2 SYGVKD. This CDR3 is 17 amino acids long. Losses at the gene ends were 6 bases for V and 5 bases for J; bases not matched to a gene: 17. CDR3 in DNA: TGTGCCATCAGGGGGGCCGGAGCGGGGGTTATCCGCGAGACCCAGTACTTC. Translating gives CAIRGAGAGVIRETQYF.

The chain uses TRBV7-2 and TRBJ2-7; 8 nucleotides align to TRBD1. There are 16 residues in the CDR3. V trimming: 5 bases; J trimming: 2 bases; junction bases outside the gene matches: 11. Per the germline V gene, CDR1 is SGHTA and CDR2 is FQGNSA. The CDR3 sequence is CASSRGQGIPPYEQYF. Written as DNA, the CDR3 is TGTGCCAGCAGCCGCGGACAGGGAATACCCCCCTACGAGCAGTACTTC.

V and J are TRBV14 and TRBJ1-6; 9 nucleotides align to TRBD1. Germline V gene sequence: CDR1 SGHDN, CDR2 FVKESK. J gave up 7 bases and V 4 bases, and 8 bases lay outside the gene matches. The CDR3 runs 16 residues. The CDR3 sequence is CASSLGQGRLNSPLHF. The CDR3 coding sequence is TGTGCCAGCAGCCTGGGACAGGGTCGGTTAAATTCACCCCTCCACTTT.

The V call is TRBV18, the J call TRBJ2-1; 9 nucleotides align to TRBD1. V lost 2 bases, J lost 4 bases, and 0 bases stayed unmatched. Germline V gene data show CDR1 as KGHSH and CDR2 as LQKENI. The CDR3 contains 14 residues. CDR3 loop: CASSPGTGYNEQFF. The CDR3 nucleotides read TGTGCCAGCTCACCAGGGACAGGGTACAATGAGCAGTTCTTC.

This sequence joins TRBV30 and TRBJ2-6, with D unclear. Trimming stripped 8 bases from V and 1 base from J, with 9 bases between. The CDR3 runs 13 residues. Germline V gene sequence: CDR1 GTSNPN, CDR2 SVGIG (reference sequence). The CDR3 DNA sequence: TGTGCCGGGAAAAGATCTGGGGCCAACGTCCTGACTTTC. Protein sequence: CAGKRSGANVLTF.

The chain uses TRBV4-2 and TRBJ1-4; 8 bases align to TRBD1. The CDR3 has 16 amino acids. Germline CDR1 reads LGHNA; CDR2 reads YNFKEQ. V dropped 0 bases and J dropped 7; count of bases not matched to a gene: 7. The DNA of the CDR3 is TGTGCCAGCAGCCAAGACTGGACAGGGAAAGGTGAAAAACTGTTTTTT. Amino acid sequence: CASSQDWTGKGEKLFF.

The V call is TRBV5-1, the J call TRBJ2-1; 7 nucleotides agree with TRBD1. The ends lost 3 bases at V and 5 bases at J; junction bases unmatched: 8. Germline lookup yields CDR1 SGHRS and CDR2 YFSETQ. The CDR3 has 15 residues. The CDR3 sequence: CASSYYSQGNNEQFF. The CDR3 coding sequence is TGCGCCAGCAGCTACTACTCACAGGGGAACAATGAGCAGTTCTTC. Together with reference TRBV5-1 and TRBJ2-1, the CDR3 gives the full variable domain: KAGVTQTPRYLIKTRGQQVTLSCSPISGHRSVSWYQQTPGQGLQFLFEYFSETQRNKGNFPGRFSGRQFSNSRSEMNVSTLELGDSALYLCASSYYSQGNNEQFFGPGTRLTVL.

The chain joins TRBV7-9 to TRBJ2-6; TRBD2 matches at 8 bases. This CDR3 has 16 amino acids. The V gene end was trimmed by 4 bases and the J gene end by 4 bases; junction bases not matched to a gene: 6. The germline gives CDR1 SEHNR, CDR2 FQNEAQ (reference sequence). The DNA for the CDR3 is TGTGCCAGCAGCTCTGCGGGGGGTATCGGGGCCAACGTCCTGACTTTC. Its protein product is CASSSAGGIGANVLTF.

V and J are TRBV27 and TRBJ1-3; 8 nucleotides agree with TRBD1. With 6 bases clipped from V and 0 bases from J, the junction kept 4 bases outside the gene matches. This CDR3 contains 15 residues. The germline V gene has CDR1 MNHEY and CDR2 SMNVEV (reference sequence). The CDR3 region is CASSPTGGSGNTIYF. CDR3 sequence (DNA): TGTGCCAGCAGCCCTACAGGGGGCTCTGGAAACACCATATATTTT.

A word on this clone: Other DNA sequences within the sample encode an identical CDR3. This sequence joins TRBV6-4 and TRBJ1-5; D call uncertain. This CDR3 region has 13 residues. Between the trimmed V and J ends, which lost 0 bases and 2 bases, there was a span of 2 bases. CDR1 is MRHNA, CDR2 SNTAGT, per germline. The CDR3 nucleotides read TGTGCCAGCAGTGACTCCGGCAATCAGCCCCAGCATTTT. Protein product: CASSDSGNQPQHF.

This chain uses TRBV28 with TRBJ2-7, with 8 bases identical to TRBD2. V trimming: 2 bases; J trimming: 3 bases; junction bases outside the gene matches: 9. CDR3 size: 16 residues. The germline gives CDR1 MDHEN, CDR2 SYDVKM. The CDR3 protein is CASSLVGSGTRYEQYF. The DNA for the CDR3 is TGTGCCAGCAGTTTAGTTGGTAGCGGGACCCGCTACGAGCAGTACTTC.

The chain has TRBV7-7 and TRBJ2-7, with D tentatively TRBD1 or TRBD2 (6 bases each). Germline lookup yields CDR1 SSHAT and CDR2 FNYEAQ (reference sequence). This CDR3 spans 13 amino acids. The chain's CDR3 is CASPPGAPNEQYF. In nucleotides, the CDR3 is TGTGCTAGCCCCCCGGGGGCCCCCAACGAGCAGTACTTC.

This clone was picked up one time. The rearrangement uses TRBV4-1 and TRBJ2-2; 12 nucleotides match TRBD2. Germline V gene data show CDR1 as MGHRA and CDR2 as YSYEKL. Germline trimming cut 3 bases from V and 6 bases from J; bases unmatched to any gene: 2. The CDR3 loop spans 15 amino acids. Written as DNA, the CDR3 is TGCGCCAGCAGCCAGACTAGCGGGAGTCCCGGGGAGCTGTTTTTT. Protein product: CASSQTSGSPGELFF.

The V and J genes are TRBV5-8 and TRBJ1-3; 9 bases match TRBD1. Germline assignment: CDR1 SGHTS and CDR2 YDEGEE. J lost 6 bases, V lost 4 bases, and 8 bases had no gene match. This CDR3 contains 15 residues. In DNA form, the CDR3 reads TGTGCCAGCAGCGTACCCCGGACAGGGGCAAACACCATATATTTT. This gives the protein CASSVPRTGANTIYF.

The V call is TRBV6-1, the J call TRBJ1-3, with D unclear. The germline gives CDR1 MNHNS, CDR2 SASEGT. Trimming cost V 1 base and J 0 bases, with 10 bases left between them. This CDR3 region has 16 residues. The CDR3 is CASSEGWRVSGNTIYF. As DNA, the CDR3 is TGTGCCAGCAGTGAAGGCTGGAGGGTCTCTGGAAACACCATATATTTT.

This clone turned up a few times. This chain links TRBV2 with TRBJ2-7; no reliable D call. V lost 3 bases and J 4 bases, leaving 4 bases between the germline ends. This CDR3 contains 11 residues. Germline V gene data show CDR1 as SNHLY and CDR2 as FYNNEI. Here the CDR3 reads CASSEGYEQYF. The CDR3 DNA follows: TGTGCCAGCAGTGAGGGGTACGAGCAGTACTTC. Full variable domain (remainder filled in from reference TRBV2 and TRBJ2-7): EPEVTQTPSHQVTQMGQEVILRCVPISNHLYFYWYRQILGQKVEFLVSFYNNEISEKSEIFDDQFSVERPDGSNFTLKIRSTKLEDSAMYFCASSEGYEQYFGPGTRLTVT.

This sequence joins TRBV5-6 and TRBJ1-1; 7 bases map to TRBD1. The germline CDR1 and CDR2 sequences are SGHDT and YYEEEE. The CDR3 length is 18 residues. Trimming removed 0 bases from V and 5 bases from J; junction bases left unmatched: 16. In nucleotides, the CDR3 is TGTGCCAGCAGCTTGGTTTGGTCAACAGGGGTGGGGTGGACTGAAGCTTTCTTT. This sequence encodes CASSLVWSTGVGWTEAFF.

This clone was picked up one time. This sequence joins TRBV11-2 and TRBJ1-1; 8 bases map to TRBD1. Germline values: CDR1 SGHAT, CDR2 FQNNGV. J was trimmed by 5 bases and V by 5 bases; bases with no gene match: 16. The CDR3 contains 17 residues. The CDR3 is CASSISTGAGASTEAFF. CDR3 nucleotide sequence: TGTGCCAGCAGCATTTCGACAGGGGCGGGGGCTTCGACTGAAGCTTTCTTT.

This chain's CDR3 is CASSPTDREDATNEKLFF. The CDR3 DNA reads as TGTGCCAGCAGCCCTACAGACAGGGAAGACGCAACTAATGAAAAACTGTTTTTT. The chain combines TRBV3-1 (or the pseudogene TRBV3-2) with TRBJ1-4, with 7 bases lining up with TRBD1. The CDR3 is made up of 18 amino acids. V shed 4 bases and J 0 bases; nucleotides not matched to a gene: 11. Germline CDR1 LGHDT, CDR2 YNNKEL (reference sequence).

The J gene is TRBJ1-5, the V gene TRBV28, with D possibly matching TRBD1 (5 bases). V was trimmed by 3 bases and J by 0 bases, leaving 24 bases between them. This CDR3 is 20 amino acids long. Germline lookup yields CDR1 MDHEN and CDR2 SYDVKM. CDR3 nucleotide sequence: TGTGCCAGCAGTTTCATCTTAGGTAACCCCCTGGGGGATAGCAATCAGCCCCAGCATTTT. Its protein product is CASSFILGNPLGDSNQPQHF. The variable domain in full, with the rest retrieved from reference TRBV28 and TRBJ1-5, is DVKVTQSSRYLVKRTGEKVFLECVQDMDHENMFWYRQDPGLGLRLIYFSYDVKMKEKGDIPEGYSVSREKKERFSLILESASTNQTSMYLCASSFILGNPLGDSNQPQHFGDGTRLSIL.

The chain recombines TRBV29-1 with TRBJ2-7; D not certain. The V end was cut by 1 base, the J end by 2 bases, with 12 bases between. Germline assignment: CDR1 SQVTM and CDR2 ANQGSEA. The CDR3 contains 14 residues. This CDR3 is CSVEVMDPPYEQYF. DNA for the CDR3: TGCAGCGTTGAAGTCATGGATCCCCCCTACGAGCAGTACTTC.

V and J are TRBV27 and TRBJ1-6; the D is unclear. The CDR3 length is 13 residues. Trimming stripped 2 bases from V and 9 bases from J, with 8 bases between. The germline V gene has CDR1 MNHEY and CDR2 SMNVEV (reference sequence). CDR3 region: CASSLRVGSPLHF. DNA for the CDR3: TGTGCCAGCAGTTTAAGGGTGGGTTCACCCCTCCACTTT.

The chain recombines TRBV12-5 with TRBJ1-1; TRBD1 aligns across 8 bases. The V gene's germline CDR1 is LGHNT and CDR2 FRNRAP. The V and J ends lost 2 bases and 6 bases, in that order; junction bases with no gene match: 14. The CDR3 spans 17 residues. CDR3 nucleotides: TGTGCTAGTGGTTTGCCCCGGGGGCAGGGGGCTGGGGCTGAAGCTTTCTTT. This sequence encodes CASGLPRGQGAGAEAFF.

The chain has TRBV18 and TRBJ2-1; D tentatively fits TRBD1 or TRBD2 (5 bases each). Trimming removed 5 bases at V and 15 bases at J, with 14 bases between. CDR3 length: 11 residues. The germline gives CDR1 KGHSH, CDR2 LQKENI. CDR3 loop: CASSALEGSFF. As DNA, the CDR3 is TGTGCCAGCTCAGCACTAGAGGGGTCGTTCTTC.

J is TRBJ2-2 and V is TRBV7-3; 13 positions match TRBD2. J lost 5 bases, V lost 5 bases, and 5 bases had no gene match. There are 16 residues in the CDR3. Germline CDR1 reads SGHTA; CDR2 reads FQGTGA. For the CDR3, the DNA is TGTGCCAGCAGCGGACTAGCGGGAGTCGGGACCGGGGAGCTGTTTTTT. This encodes CASSGLAGVGTGELFF.